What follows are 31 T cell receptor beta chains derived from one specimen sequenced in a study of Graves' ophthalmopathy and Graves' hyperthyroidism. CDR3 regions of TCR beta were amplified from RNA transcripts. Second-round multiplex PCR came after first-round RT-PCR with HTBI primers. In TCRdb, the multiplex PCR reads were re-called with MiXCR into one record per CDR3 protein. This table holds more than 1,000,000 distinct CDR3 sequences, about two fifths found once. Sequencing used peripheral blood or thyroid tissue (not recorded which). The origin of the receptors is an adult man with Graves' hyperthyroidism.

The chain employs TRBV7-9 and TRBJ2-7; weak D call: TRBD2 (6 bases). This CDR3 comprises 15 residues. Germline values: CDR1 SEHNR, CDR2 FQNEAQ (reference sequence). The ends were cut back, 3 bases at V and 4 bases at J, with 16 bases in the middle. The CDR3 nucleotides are TGTGCCAGCAGCTTCTGGGACTCGGACCCATACGAGCAGTACTTC. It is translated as CASSFWDSDPYEQYF.

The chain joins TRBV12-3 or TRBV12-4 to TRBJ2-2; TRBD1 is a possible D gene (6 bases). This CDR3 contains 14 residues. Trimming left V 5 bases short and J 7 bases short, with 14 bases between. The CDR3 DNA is TGTGCCAGCAGTACCACGGGACATCTCGGGGAGCTGTTTTTT. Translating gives CASSTTGHLGELFF.

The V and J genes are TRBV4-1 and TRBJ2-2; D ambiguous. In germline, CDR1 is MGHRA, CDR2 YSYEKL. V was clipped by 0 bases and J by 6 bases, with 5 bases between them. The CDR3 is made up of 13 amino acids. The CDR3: CASSQDAAGELFF. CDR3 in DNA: TGCGCCAGCAGCCAAGATGCAGCCGGGGAGCTGTTTTTT.

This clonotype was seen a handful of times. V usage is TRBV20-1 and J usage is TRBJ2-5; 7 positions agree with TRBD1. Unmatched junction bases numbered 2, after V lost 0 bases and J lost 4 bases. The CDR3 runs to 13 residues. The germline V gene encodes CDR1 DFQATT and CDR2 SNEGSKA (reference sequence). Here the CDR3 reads CSARETGPETQYF. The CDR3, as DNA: TGCAGTGCTAGAGAGACAGGGCCAGAGACCCAGTACTTC.

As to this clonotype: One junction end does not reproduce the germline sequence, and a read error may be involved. The CDR3 protein is CACSLAAGSNYEQCF. Written as DNA, the CDR3 is TGTGCCTGCAGCCTCGCCGCGGGAAGTAACTACGAGCAGTGCTTC. The chain carries TRBV9 and TRBJ2-7; maybe TRBD2 (6 bases). Germline V gene sequence: CDR1 SGDLS, CDR2 YYNGEE. This CDR3 region has 15 residues.

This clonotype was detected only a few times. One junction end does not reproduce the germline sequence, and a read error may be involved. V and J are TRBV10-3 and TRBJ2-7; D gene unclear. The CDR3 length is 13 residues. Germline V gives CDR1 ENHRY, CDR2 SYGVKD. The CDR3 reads CASSPDSLYEQYF. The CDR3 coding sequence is TGTGCCAGCAGTCCCGACTCCCTATACGAGCAGTACTTC.

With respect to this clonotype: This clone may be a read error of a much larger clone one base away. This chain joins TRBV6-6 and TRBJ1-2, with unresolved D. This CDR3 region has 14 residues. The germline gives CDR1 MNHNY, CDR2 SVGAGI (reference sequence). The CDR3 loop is CASSYSALNDGHTF. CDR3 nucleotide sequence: TGTGCCAGCAGTTACTCCGCGTTGAATGATGGCCACACCTTC.

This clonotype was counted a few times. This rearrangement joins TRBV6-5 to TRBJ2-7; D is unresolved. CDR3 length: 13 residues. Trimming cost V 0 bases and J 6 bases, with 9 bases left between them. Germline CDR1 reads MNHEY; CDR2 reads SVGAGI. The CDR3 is CASSYSISVEQYF. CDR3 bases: TGTGCCAGCAGTTACTCGATTTCCGTCGAGCAGTACTTC.

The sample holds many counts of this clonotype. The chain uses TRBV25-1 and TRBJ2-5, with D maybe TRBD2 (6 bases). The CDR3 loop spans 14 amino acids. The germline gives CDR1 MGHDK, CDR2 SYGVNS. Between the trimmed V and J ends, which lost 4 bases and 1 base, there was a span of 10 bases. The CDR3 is CASSGWRGQETQYF. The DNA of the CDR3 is TGTGCCAGCAGTGGTTGGCGGGGCCAAGAGACCCAGTACTTC.

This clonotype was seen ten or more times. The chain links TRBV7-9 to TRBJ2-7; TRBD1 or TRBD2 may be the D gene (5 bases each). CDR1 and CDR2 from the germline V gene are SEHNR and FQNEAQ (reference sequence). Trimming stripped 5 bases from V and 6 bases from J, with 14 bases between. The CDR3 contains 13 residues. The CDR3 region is CASSQGAGLEQYF. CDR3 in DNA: TGTGCCAGCAGCCAGGGCGCAGGACTCGAGCAGTACTTC.

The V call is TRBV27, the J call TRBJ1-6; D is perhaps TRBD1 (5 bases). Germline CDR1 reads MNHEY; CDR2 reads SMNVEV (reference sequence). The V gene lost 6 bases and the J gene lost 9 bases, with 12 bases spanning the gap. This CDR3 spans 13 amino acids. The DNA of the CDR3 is TGTGCCAGCAGATTAAATGGGGGTTCACCCCTCCACTTT. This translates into CASRLNGGSPLHF.

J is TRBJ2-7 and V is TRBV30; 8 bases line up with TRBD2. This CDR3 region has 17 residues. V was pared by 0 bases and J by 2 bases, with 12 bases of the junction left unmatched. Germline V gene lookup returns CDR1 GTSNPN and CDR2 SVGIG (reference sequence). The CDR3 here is CAWSVRLAGPPPYEQYF. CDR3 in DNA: TGTGCCTGGAGTGTACGCCTAGCGGGTCCTCCCCCCTACGAGCAGTACTTC.

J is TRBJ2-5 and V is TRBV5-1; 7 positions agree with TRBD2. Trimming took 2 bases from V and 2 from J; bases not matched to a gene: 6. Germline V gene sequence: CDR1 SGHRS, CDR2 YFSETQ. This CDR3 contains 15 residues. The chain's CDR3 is CASSFGAGAQETQYF. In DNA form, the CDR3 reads TGCGCCAGCAGCTTTGGGGCGGGAGCGCAAGAGACCCAGTACTTC. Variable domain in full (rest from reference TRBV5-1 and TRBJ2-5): KAGVTQTPRYLIKTRGQQVTLSCSPISGHRSVSWYQQTPGQGLQFLFEYFSETQRNKGNFPGRFSGRQFSNSRSEMNVSTLELGDSALYLCASSFGAGAQETQYFGPGTRLLVL.

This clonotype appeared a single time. The CDR3 protein is CATSDSITSGDFTGELFF. DNA of the CDR3: TGTGCCACCAGTGATTCAATCACTAGCGGGGATTTTACCGGGGAGCTGTTTTTT. J is TRBJ2-2 and V is TRBV24-1; 10 bases are a match to TRBD2. CDR3 size: 18 residues. With 2 bases clipped from V and 5 bases from J, the junction kept 10 bases outside the gene matches. From germline, CDR1 is KGHDR and CDR2 SFDVKD.

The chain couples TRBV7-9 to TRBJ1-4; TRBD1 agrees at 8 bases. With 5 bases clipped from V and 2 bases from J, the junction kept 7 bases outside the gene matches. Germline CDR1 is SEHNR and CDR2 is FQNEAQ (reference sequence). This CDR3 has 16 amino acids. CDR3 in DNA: TGTGCCAGCAGCCTGACAGGGGCAGCTACTAATGAAAAACTGTTTTTT. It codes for CASSLTGAATNEKLFF.

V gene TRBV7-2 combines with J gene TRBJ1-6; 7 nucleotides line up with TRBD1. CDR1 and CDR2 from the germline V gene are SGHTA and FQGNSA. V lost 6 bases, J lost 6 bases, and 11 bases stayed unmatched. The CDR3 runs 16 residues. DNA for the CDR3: TGTGCCAGCAGTCCCAGAGCAGGGGGGTTTAATTCACCCCTCCACTTT. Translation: CASSPRAGGFNSPLHF.

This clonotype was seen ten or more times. The CDR3 here is CASSFQDFSGGGYTF. DNA for the CDR3: TGTGCCAGCAGCTTCCAGGATTTTTCCGGGGGTGGCTACACCTTC. The V gene is TRBV7-9, the J gene TRBJ1-2; weak D call: TRBD1 (5 bases). Per germline, CDR1 SEHNR and CDR2 FQNEAQ (reference sequence). This CDR3 has 15 amino acids. V was shortened by 3 bases and J by 7 bases, with 18 bases between the two germline ends.

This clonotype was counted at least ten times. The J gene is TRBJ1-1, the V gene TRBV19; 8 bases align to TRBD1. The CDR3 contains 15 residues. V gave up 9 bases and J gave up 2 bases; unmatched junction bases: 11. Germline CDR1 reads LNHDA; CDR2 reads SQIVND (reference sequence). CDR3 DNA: TGTGCCAGCAGTTCTAAGACAGGGGCTAACACTGAAGCTTTCTTT. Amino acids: CASSSKTGANTEAFF. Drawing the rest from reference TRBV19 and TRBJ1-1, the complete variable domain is DGGITQSPKYLFRKEGQNVTLSCEQNLNHDAMYWYRQDPGQGLRLIYYSQIVNDFQKGDIAEGYSVSREKKESFPLTVTSAQKNPTAFYLCASSSKTGANTEAFFGQGTRLTVV.

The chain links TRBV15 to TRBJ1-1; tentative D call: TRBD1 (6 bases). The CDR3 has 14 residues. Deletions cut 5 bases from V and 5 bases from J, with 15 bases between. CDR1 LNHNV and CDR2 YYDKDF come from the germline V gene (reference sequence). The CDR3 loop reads CATSLRGRDTEAFF. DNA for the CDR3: TGTGCCACCAGCTTACGGGGGCGGGATACTGAAGCTTTCTTT.

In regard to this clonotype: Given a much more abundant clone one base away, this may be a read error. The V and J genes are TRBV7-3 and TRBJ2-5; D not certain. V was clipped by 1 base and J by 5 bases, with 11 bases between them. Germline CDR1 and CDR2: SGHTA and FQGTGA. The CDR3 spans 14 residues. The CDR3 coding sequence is TGTGCCAGCAGCTTAAAGGTCGGCTCGGAGACCCAGTACTTC. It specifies CASSLKVGSETQYF.

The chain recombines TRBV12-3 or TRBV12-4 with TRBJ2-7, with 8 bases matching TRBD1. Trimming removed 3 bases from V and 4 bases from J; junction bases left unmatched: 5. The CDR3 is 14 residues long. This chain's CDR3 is CASSFFRDRYEQYF. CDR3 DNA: TGTGCCAGCAGTTTTTTTCGGGACAGGTACGAGCAGTACTTC.

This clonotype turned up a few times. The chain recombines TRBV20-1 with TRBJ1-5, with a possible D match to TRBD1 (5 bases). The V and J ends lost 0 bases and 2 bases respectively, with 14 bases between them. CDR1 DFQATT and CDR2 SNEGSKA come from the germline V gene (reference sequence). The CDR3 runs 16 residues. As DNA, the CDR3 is TGCAGTGCTAGAGACAGCGGGGGGTACGGCAATCAGCCCCAGCATTTT. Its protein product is CSARDSGGYGNQPQHF.

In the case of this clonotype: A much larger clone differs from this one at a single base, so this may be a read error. The CDR3 sequence is CASSLVGQNYEQYF. The CDR3 coding sequence is TGTGCCAGCAGCTTAGTGGGACAAAATTACGAGCAGTACTTC. This sequence joins TRBV7-2 and TRBJ2-7, with a weak D call TRBD1 (6 bases). The CDR3 covers 14 residues. CDR1 is SGHTA and CDR2 is FQGNSA in the germline V gene. V lost 1 base and J lost 4, with 11 bases in between.

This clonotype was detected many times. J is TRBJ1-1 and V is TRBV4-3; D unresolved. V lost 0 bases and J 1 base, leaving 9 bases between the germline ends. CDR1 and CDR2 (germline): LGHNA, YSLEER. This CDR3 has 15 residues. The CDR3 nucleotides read TGCGCCAGCAGCCAAGATTCGGGGAGGAACACTGAAGCTTTCTTT. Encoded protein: CASSQDSGRNTEAFF.

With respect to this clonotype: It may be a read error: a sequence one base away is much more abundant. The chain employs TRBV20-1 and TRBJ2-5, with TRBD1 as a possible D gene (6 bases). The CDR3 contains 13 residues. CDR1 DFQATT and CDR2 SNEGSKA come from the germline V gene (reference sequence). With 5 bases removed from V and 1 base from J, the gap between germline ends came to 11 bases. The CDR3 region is CSAEEQGQETQYF. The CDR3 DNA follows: TGCAGTGCTGAGGAACAGGGCCAAGAGACCCAGTACTTC.

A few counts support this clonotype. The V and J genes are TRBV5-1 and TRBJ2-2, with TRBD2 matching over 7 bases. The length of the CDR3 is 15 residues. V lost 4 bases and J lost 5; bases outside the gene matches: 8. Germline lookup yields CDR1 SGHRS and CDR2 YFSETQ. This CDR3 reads CASSNRDGGTGELFF. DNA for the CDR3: TGCGCCAGCAGCAACCGGGACGGGGGGACCGGGGAGCTGTTTTTT. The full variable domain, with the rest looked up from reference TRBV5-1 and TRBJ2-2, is KAGVTQTPRYLIKTRGQQVTLSCSPISGHRSVSWYQQTPGQGLQFLFEYFSETQRNKGNFPGRFSGRQFSNSRSEMNVSTLELGDSALYLCASSNRDGGTGELFFGEGSRLTVL.

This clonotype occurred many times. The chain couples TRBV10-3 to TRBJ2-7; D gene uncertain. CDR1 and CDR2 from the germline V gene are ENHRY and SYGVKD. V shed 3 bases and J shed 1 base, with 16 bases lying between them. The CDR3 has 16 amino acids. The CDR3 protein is CAISETGLLRSYEQYF. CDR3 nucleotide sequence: TGTGCCATCAGTGAAACGGGTCTGCTTCGATCCTACGAGCAGTACTTC.

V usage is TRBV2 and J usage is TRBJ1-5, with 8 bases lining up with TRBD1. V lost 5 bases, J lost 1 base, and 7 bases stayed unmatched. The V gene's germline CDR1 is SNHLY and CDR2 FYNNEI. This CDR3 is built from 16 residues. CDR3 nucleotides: TGTGCCAGCAGTAGACAGGGGACGGGAAGCAATCAGCCCCAGCATTTT. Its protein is CASSRQGTGSNQPQHF.

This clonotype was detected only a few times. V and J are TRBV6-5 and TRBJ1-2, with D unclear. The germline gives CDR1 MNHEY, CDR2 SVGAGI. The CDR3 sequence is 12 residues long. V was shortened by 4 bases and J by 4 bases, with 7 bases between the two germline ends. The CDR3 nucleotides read TGTGCCAGCAGTTCAACCCGCTATGGCTACACCTTC. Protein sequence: CASSSTRYGYTF.

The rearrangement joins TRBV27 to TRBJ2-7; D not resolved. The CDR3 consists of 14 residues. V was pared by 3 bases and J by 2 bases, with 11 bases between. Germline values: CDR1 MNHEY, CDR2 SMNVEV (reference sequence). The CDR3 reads CASSLNWYPYEQYF. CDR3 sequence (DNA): TGTGCCAGCAGTTTGAACTGGTACCCCTACGAGCAGTACTTC.

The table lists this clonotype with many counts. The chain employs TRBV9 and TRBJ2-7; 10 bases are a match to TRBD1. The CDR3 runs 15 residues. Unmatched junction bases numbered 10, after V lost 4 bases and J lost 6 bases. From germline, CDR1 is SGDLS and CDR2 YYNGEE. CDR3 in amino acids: CASSPRGQGNFEQYF. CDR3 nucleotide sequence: TGTGCCAGCAGCCCCCGGGGACAGGGGAACTTCGAGCAGTACTTC.